Listed below are T cell receptor beta chains from one sample, sequenced in a study of cytomegalovirus exposure and HLA in healthy donors. Sequencing was performed with immunoSEQ multiplex PCR; in TCRdb, only in-frame clones are kept and a portion is missing. The sample records 200,000 to 250,000 clones, about 75% being singletons. Input material: PBMCs. The receptors here all came from a man between 18 and 35 years old in good health and CMV-seronegative. Both conserved end residues are part of each CDR3. Fields, in order: J gene, V gene, CDR3 protein.

TRBJ2-1	TRBV18	CASSEGQGIGNEQFF
TRBJ2-2	TRBV4-1	CASSLAVNGELFF
TRBJ1-2	TRBV7-2	CASSLGGGRSGYTF
TRBJ2-7	TRBV7-2	CASSLASSGPYEQYF
TRBJ2-2	TRBV29-1	CSVRPSGGPNTGELFF
TRBJ1-5	TRBV27	CASRDGLGDQPQHF
TRBJ1-2	TRBV7-2	CATPGQGAKGYGYTF
TRBJ2-7	TRBV7-3	CASSLRSGGEQYF
TRBJ1-1	TRBV5-1	CASSLAPGQGMNTEAFF
TRBJ2-4	TRBV5-1	CASSLEGRLAKNIQYF
TRBJ1-1	TRBV7-2	CASSYRGGDTEAFF
TRBJ1-4	TRBV7-6	CASSLGGGQREKLFF
TRBJ2-6	TRBV2	CASSGGAGANVLTF
TRBJ1-2	TRBV11-3	CASQGGNYGYTF
TRBJ2-3	TRBV27	CASSLFTSSTDTQYF
TRBJ1-2	TRBV15	CATSTPGTGLRTTF